The source of this TCR beta chain is a study of CD8+CD57+ T cells in acquired aplastic anemia. TCR beta VDJ and CDR3 profiles were obtained from a genomic DNA template. TCRdb reprocessed the reads with MiXCR, giving one entry per CDR3 protein. Of around 200,000 distinct CDR3 sequences in the sample, roughly 56% were seen once. General study findings and limits: The same twenty-nine CD8+ CDR3 sequences occurred in patients and in controls.

CDR3 length: 14 residues. Germline V gene sequence: CDR1 SQVTM, CDR2 ANQGSEA. Trimming removed 4 bases from V and 10 bases from J; junction bases left unmatched: 13. A note on this clonotype: Its antigen is as yet unknown.

The material sequenced was sorted CD4+, CD8+, or CD8+CD57+ T cells (not recorded which) from PBMCs. The chain employs TRBV29-1 and TRBJ2-1; 7 bases match TRBD2. This sequence originates from a human donor in good health, serving as a control. DNA for the CDR3: TGCAGCGTTGTTGGTCTAGCGGAACAATGGGAGCAGTTCTTC. This translates into CSVVGLAEQWEQFF.